The present T cell receptor beta chain was sequenced within a study of identical twins. A few counts support this clonotype. The junction departs from germline at one end; a sequencing error may be responsible. Germline-derived CDR1 and CDR2 are KGHSH and LQKENI. CDR3 size: 18 residues. Using its own MiXCR run on the 5' RACE reads, TCRdb lists one record per CDR3 protein. Here the sample spans just under 550,000 distinct CDR3 sequences, about 16% being singletons. This sample was shared with a second study, whose subject was yellow fever vaccine responses in identical twins.

The source is a woman aged 18-30 years in good health. Sequencing was carried out using CD4+ T cells sorted from blood. The V and J genes are TRBV18 and TRBJ2-6; 7 bases are a match to TRBD2. The CDR3 DNA reads as TGTGCCAGCTCTCCACTTGCCGGGGGGATCTCTGGGGCCAACGTCCTGACTTTC. It translates to CASSPLAGGISGANVLTF.